The clone carrying this T cell receptor (beta chain) was counted a single time. These data come from a study of blood T cell repertoires in COVID-19. Profiled with immunoSEQ multiplex PCR; TCRdb holds only in-frame clones, not every one. Of roughly 340,000 clones in the sample, around 87% were seen once. Trimming stripped 3 bases from V and 3 bases from J, with 9 bases between. This CDR3 is built from 13 residues. CDR1 and CDR2 from the germline V gene are ENHRY and SYGVKD. This clonotype was sampled from a man aged 35 to 55 in a cohort exposed to, infected with or recovered from COVID-19 (not recorded which). Specimen: PBMCs or T cells enriched from blood (not recorded which). The chain carries TRBV10-3 and TRBJ2-7; weak D call: TRBD1 (6 bases). The CDR3 here is CAISEQGFYEQYF. CDR3 sequence (DNA): TGTGCCATCAGTGAACAGGGATTCTACGAGCAGTACTTC.